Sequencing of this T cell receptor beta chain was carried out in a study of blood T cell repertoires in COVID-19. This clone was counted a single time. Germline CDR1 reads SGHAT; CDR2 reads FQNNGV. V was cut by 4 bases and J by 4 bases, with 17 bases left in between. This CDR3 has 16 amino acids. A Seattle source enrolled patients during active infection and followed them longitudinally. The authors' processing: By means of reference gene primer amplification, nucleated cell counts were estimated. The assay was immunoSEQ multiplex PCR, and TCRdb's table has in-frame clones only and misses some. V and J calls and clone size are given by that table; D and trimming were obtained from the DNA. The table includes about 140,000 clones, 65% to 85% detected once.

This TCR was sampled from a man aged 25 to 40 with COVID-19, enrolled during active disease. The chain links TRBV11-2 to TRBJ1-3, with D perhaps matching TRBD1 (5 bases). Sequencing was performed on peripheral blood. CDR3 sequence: CASSYGGEGAGNTIYF. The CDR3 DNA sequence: TGTGCCAGCAGCTACGGGGGGGAGGGTGCAGGAAACACCATATATTTT.